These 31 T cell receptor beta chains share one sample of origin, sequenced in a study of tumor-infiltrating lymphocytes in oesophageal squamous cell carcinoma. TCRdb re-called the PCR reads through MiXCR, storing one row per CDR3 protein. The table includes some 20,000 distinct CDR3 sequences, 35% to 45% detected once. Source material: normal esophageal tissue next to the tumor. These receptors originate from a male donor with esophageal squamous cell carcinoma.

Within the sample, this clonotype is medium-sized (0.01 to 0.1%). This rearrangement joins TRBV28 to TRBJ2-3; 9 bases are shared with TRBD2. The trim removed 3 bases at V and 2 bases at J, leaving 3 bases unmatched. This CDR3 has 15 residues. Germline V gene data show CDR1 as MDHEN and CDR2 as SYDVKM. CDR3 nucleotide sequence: TGTGCCAGCAGTTTTCGCGGGAGGGTCACAGATACGCAGTATTTT. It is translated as CASSFRGRVTDTQYF.

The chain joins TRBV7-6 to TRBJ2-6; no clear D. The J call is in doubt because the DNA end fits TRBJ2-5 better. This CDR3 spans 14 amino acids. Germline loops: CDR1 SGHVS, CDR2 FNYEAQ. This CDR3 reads CASSLSRAEETQYF. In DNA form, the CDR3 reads TGTGCCAGCAGCTTAAGCCGAGCCGAAGAGACCCAGTACTTC.

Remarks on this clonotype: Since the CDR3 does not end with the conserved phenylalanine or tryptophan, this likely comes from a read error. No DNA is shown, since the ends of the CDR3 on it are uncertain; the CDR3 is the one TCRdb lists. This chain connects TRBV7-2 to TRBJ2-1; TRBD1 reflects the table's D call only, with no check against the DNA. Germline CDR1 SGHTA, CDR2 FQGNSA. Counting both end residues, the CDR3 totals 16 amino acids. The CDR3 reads CASTKGATNYGYTFGS.

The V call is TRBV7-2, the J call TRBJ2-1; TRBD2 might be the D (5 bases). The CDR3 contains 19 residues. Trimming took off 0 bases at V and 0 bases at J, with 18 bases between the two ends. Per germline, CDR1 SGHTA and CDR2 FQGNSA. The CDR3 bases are TGTGCCAGCAGCTTAGCGAGAATTGGATTAGGGAGCTCCTACAATGAGCAGTTCTTC. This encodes CASSLARIGLGSSYNEQFF.

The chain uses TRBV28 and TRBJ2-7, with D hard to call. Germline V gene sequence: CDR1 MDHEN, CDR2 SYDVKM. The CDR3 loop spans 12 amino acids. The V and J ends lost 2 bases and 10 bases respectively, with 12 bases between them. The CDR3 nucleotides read TGTGCCAGCAGTTTAGCCTCCGAGGCCCAGTACTTC. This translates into CASSLASEAQYF.

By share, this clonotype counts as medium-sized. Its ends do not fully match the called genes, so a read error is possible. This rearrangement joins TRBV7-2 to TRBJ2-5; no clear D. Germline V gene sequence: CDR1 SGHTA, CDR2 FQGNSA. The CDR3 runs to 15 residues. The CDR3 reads CASSRQVVSQATQYF. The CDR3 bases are TGTGCCAGCAGCCGCCAGGTGGTCTCCCAAGCGACCCAGTACTTC.

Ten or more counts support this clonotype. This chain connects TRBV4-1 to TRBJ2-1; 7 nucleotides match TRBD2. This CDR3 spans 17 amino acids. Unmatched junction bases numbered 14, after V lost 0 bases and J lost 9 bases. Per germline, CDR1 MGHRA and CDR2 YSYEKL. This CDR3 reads CASSQERPGLVPSEQFF. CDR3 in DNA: TGCGCCAGCAGCCAAGAGCGGCCCGGACTAGTACCTAGTGAGCAGTTCTTC.

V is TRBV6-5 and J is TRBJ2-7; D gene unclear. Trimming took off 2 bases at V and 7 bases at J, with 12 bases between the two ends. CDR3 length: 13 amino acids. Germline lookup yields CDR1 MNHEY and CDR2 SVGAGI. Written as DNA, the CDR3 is TGTGCCAGCAGTTACGGAGAAATTGGTGAGCAGTACTTC. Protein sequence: CASSYGEIGEQYF.

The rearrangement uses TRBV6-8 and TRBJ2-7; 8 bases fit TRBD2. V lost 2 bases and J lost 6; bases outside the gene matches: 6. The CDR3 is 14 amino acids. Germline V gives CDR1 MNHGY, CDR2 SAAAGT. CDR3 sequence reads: CASSYAAGESEQYF. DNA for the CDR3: TGTGCCAGCAGTTACGCAGCGGGAGAAAGCGAGCAGTACTTC.

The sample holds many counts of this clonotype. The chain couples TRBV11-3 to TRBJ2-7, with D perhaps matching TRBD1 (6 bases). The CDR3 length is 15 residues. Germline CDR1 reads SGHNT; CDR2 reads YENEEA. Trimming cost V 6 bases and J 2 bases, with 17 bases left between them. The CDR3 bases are TGTGCCAGCAGGGGGAGAACAGGGCCTACCTACGAGCAGTACTTC. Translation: CASRGRTGPTYEQYF.

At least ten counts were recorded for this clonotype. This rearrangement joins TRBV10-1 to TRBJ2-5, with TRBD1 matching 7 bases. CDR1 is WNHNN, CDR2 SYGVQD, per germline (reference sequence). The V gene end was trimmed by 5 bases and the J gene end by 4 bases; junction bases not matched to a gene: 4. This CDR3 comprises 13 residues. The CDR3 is CASSPTGLETQYF. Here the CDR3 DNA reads TGCGCCAGCAGTCCGACAGGGTTAGAGACCCAGTACTTC.

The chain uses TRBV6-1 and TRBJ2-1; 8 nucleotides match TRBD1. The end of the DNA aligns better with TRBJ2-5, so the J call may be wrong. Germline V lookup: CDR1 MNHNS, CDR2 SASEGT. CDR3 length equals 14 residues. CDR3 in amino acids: CASRLNRGRETQYF. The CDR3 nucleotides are TGTGCCAGCCGTCTAAACAGGGGGAGGGAGACCCAGTACTTC.

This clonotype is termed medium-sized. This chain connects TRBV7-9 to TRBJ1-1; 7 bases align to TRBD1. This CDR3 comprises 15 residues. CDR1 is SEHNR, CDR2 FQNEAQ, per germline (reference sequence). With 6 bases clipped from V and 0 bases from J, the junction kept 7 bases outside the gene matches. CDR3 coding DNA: TGTGCCAGCAGTCTCGGGACAGTCATGAACACTGAAGCTTTCTTT. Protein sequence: CASSLGTVMNTEAFF.

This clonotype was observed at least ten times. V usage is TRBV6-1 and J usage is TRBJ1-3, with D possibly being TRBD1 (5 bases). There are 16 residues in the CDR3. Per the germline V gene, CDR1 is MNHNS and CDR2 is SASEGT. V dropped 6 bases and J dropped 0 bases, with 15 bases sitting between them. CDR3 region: CASRQTIQVSGNTIYF. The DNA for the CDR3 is TGTGCCAGCAGACAAACCATACAGGTCTCTGGAAACACCATATATTTT.

The CDR3 reads CASSLEGRGTSQFF. As DNA, the CDR3 is TGTGCCAGCAGCTTAGAAGGGCGGGGGACATCGCAGTTCTTC. The V call is TRBV7-2, the J call TRBJ2-1, with a tentative D call TRBD2 (7 bases). Trimming left V 1 base short and J 12 bases short, with 16 bases between. The CDR3 is made up of 14 amino acids. Germline values: CDR1 SGHTA, CDR2 FQGNSA.

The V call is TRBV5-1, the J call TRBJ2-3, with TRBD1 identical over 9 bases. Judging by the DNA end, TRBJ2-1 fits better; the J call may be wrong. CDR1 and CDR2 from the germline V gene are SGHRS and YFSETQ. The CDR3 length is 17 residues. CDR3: CASTPGQGRVFYNEQFF. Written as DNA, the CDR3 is TGCGCCAGCACCCCGGGACAGGGCCGGGTCTTCTACAATGAGCAGTTCTTC.

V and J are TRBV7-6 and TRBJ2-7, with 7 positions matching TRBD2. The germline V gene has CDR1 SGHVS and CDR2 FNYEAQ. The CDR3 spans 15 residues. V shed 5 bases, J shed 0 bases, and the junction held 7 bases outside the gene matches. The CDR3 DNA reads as TGTGCCAGCAGCCCCGGGACTACATACTCCTACGAGCAGTACTTC. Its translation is CASSPGTTYSYEQYF.

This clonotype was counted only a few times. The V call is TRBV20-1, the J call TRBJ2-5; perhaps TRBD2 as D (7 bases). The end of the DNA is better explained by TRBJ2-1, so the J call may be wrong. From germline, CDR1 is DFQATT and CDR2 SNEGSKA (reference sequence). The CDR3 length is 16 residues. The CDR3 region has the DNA TGCAGTGCTAGTCCTTATGGGAGGGGGGGCTACAATGAGCAGTTCTTC. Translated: CSASPYGRGGYNEQFF.

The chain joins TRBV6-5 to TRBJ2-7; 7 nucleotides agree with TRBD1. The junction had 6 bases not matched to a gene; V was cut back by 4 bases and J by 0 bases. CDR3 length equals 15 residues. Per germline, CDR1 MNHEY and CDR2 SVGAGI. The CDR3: CASSSRGGASYEQYF. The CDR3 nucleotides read TGTGCCAGCAGTTCTCGAGGGGGCGCCTCCTACGAGCAGTACTTC.

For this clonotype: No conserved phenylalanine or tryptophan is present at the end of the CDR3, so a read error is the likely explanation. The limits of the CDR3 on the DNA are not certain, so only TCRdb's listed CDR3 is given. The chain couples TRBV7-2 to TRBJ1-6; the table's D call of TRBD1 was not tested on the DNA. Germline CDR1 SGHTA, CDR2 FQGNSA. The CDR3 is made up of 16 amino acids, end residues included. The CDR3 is CASSLESRYNEQFFGA.

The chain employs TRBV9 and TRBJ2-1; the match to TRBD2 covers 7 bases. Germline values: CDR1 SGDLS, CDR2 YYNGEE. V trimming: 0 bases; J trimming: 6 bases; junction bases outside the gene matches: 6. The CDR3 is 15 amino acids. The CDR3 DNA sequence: TGTGCCAGCAGCGTAGAGTGGGAGGGGACCAATGAGCAGTTCTTC. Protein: CASSVEWEGTNEQFF.

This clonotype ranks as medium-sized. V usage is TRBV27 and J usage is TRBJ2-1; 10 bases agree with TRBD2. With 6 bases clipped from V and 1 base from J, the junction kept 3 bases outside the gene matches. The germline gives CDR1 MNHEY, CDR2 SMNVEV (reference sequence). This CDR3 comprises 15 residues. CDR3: CASRPLAGSYNEQFF. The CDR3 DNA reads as TGTGCCAGCAGGCCACTAGCGGGATCCTACAATGAGCAGTTCTTC.

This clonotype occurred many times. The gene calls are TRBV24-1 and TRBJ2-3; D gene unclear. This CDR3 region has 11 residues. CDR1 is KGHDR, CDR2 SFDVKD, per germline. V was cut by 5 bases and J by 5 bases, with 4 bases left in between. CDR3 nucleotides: TGTGCCACCAGTGCTAAAGATACGCAGTATTTT. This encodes CATSAKDTQYF.

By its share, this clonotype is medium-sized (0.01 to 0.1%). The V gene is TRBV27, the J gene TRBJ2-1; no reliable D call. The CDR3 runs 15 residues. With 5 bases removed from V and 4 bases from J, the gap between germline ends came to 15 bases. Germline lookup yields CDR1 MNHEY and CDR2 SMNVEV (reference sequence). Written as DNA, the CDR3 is TGTGCCAGCAGTGAAAGTCCGACGGTGTACAATGAGCAGTTCTTC. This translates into CASSESPTVYNEQFF.

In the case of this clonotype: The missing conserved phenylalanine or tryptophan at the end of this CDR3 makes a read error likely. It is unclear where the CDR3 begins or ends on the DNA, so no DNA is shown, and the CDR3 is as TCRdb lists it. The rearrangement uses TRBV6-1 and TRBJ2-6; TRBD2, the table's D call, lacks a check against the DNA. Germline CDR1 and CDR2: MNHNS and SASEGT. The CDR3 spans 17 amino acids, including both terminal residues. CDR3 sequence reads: CASSLDFSPYNEQFFGP.

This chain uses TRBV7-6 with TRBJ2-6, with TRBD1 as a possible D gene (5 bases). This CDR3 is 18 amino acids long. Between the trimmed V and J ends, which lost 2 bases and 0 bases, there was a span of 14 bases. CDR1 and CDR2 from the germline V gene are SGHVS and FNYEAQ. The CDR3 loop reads CASSLPVGAVSGANVLTF. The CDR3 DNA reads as TGTGCCAGCAGCTTACCAGTAGGGGCTGTCTCTGGGGCCAACGTCCTGACTTTC.

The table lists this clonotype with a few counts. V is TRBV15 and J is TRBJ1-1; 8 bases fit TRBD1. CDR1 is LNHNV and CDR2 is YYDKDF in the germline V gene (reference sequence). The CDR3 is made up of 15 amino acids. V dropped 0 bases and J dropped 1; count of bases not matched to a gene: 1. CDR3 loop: CATSRDTGGNTEAFF. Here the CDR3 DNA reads TGTGCCACCAGCAGAGATACAGGGGGGAACACTGAAGCTTTCTTT. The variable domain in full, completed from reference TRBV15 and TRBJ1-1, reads DAMVIQNPRYQVTQFGKPVTLSCSQTLNHNVMYWYQQKSSQAPKLLFHYYDKDFNNEADTPDNFQSRRPNTSFCFLDIRSPGLGDTAMYLCATSRDTGGNTEAFFGQGTRLTVV.

The CDR3 region is CASKPGQGGEQFF. The CDR3 DNA sequence: TGCGCCAGCAAGCCTGGACAGGGTGGTGAGCAGTTCTTC. This chain links TRBV10-1 with TRBJ2-5; 8 positions agree with TRBD1. The J call is doubtful: the DNA matches TRBJ2-1 better. Germline V gene data show CDR1 as WNHNN and CDR2 as SYGVQD (reference sequence). The CDR3 spans 13 residues.

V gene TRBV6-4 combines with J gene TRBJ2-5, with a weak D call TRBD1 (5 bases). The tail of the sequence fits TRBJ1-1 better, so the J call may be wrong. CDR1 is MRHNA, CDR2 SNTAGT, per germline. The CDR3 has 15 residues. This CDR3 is CASSEGTTGAIEAFF. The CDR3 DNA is TGTGCCAGCAGTGAAGGGACCACAGGAGCCATTGAAGCTTTCTTT.

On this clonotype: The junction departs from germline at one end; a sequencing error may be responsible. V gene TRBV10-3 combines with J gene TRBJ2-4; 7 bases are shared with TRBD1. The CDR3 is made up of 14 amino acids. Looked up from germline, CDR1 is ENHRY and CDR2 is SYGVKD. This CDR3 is CAIRGDRANSPLHF. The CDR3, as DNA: TGTGCCATCAGAGGAGACAGGGCCAATTCACCCCTCCACTTC.

The CDR3 is CASWGRIGSPDTQYF. The CDR3 region has the DNA TGTGCCAGCTGGGGCCGGATCGGGAGTCCAGATACGCAGTATTTT. The V and J genes are TRBV27 and TRBJ2-3, with a tentative D call TRBD2 (6 bases). The CDR3 extends over 15 amino acids. V was clipped by 8 bases and J by 4 bases, with 19 bases between them. The germline gives CDR1 MNHEY, CDR2 SMNVEV (reference sequence).